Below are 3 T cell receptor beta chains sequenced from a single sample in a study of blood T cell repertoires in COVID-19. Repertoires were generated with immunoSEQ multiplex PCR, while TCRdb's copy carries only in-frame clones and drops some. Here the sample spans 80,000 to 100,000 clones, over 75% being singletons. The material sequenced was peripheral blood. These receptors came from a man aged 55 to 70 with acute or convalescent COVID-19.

The CDR3 nucleotides read TGCGCCAGCAGTGACGAGGGGGTCATGAACACTGAAGCTTTCTTT. Translation gives CASSDEGVMNTEAFF. This chain links TRBV10-2 with TRBJ1-1; perhaps TRBD1 as D (6 bases). Germline-derived CDR1 and CDR2 are WSHSY and SAAADI. This CDR3 spans 15 amino acids. V was pared by 3 bases and J by 0 bases, with 11 bases between.

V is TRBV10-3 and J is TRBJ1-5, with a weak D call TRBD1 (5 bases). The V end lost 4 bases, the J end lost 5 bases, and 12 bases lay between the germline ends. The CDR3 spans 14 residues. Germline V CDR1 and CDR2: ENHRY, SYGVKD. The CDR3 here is CAISVTDRDQPQHF. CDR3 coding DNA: TGTGCCATCAGTGTGACAGACCGGGATCAGCCCCAGCATTTT.

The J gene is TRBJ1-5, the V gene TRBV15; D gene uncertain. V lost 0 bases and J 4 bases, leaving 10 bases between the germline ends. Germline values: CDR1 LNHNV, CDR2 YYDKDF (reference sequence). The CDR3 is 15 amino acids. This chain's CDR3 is CATSRDPRENQPQHF. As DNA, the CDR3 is TGTGCCACCAGCAGAGATCCCCGGGAAAATCAGCCCCAGCATTTT.